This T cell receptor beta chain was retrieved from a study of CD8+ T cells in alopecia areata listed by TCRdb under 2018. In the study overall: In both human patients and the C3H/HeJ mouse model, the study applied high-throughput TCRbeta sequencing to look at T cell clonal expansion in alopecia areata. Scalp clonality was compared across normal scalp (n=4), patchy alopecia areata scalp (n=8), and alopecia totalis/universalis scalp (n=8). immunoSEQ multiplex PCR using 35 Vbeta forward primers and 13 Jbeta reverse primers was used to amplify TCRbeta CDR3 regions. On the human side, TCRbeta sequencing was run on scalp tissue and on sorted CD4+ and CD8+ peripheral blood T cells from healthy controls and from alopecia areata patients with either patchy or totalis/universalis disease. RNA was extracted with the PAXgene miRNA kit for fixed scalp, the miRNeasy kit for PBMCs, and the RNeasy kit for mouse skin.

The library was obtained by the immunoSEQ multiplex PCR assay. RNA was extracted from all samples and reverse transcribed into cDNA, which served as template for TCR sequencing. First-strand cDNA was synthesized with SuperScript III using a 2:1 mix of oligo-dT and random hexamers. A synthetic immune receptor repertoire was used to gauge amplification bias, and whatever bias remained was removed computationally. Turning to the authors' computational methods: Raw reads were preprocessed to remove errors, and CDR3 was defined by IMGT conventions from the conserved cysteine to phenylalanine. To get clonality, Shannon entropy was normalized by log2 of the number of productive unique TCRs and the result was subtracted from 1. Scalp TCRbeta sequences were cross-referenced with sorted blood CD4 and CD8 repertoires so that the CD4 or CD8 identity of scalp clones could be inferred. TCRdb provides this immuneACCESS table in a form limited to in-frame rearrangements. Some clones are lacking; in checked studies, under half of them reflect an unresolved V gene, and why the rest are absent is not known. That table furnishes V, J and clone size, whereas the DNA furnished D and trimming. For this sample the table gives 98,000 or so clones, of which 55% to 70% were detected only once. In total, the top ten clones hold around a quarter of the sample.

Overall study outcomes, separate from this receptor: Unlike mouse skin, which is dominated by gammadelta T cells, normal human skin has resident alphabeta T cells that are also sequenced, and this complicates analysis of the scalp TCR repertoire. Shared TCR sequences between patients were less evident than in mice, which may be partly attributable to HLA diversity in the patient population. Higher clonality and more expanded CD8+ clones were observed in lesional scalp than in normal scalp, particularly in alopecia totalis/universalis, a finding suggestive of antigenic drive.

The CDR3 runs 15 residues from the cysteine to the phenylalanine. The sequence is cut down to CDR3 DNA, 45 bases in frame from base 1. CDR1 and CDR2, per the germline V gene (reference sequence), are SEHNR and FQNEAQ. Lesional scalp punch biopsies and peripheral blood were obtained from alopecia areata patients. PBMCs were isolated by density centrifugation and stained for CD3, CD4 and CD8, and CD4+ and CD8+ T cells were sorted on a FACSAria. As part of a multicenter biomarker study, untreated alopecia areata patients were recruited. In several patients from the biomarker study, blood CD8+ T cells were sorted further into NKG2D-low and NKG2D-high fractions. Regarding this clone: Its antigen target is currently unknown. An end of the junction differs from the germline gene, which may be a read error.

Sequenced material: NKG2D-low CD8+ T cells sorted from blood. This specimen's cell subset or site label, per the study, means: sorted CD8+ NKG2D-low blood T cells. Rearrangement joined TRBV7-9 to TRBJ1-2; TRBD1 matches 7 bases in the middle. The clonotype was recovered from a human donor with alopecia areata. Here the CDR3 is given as CASSFSLQGNYGHTF. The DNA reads TGTGCCAGCAGCTTCTCGCTACAGGGGAACTATGGCCACACCTTC.